This T cell receptor (beta chain) was identified during a study of blood T cell repertoires in COVID-19 (TCRdb year 2020). Regarding the complete study: Samples covering the acute and convalescent phases of COVID-19 were provided by collaborators in the United States, Italy and Spain. The prospective study material was composed of cDNA or gDNA derived from T cells, B-cell-depleted T cells, or PBMCs. The dataset comprised deeply sampled blood TCRbeta repertoires from subjects exposed to, actively infected with, or recovered from COVID-19. The repertoires were released in a freely available public database meant as a resource for research on the immune response to SARS-CoV-2. The samples were drawn from two sources: the first 160 participants of the ongoing ImmuneRACE study, and approximately 1,300 subjects contributed by 6 global collaborators. Nearly every sample came with metadata listing a de-identified subject ID, COVID-19 status, age in years and sex. Where available, HLA class I and class II types were taken from metadata supplied by the sample provider and were not determined by assay-based typing.

General study outcomes and caveats: How much clinical and demographic metadata was included differed by source and by participant, and the metadata was provided uncurated.

From its cysteine to its phenylalanine, the CDR3 spans 13 amino acids. Just CDR3 DNA is preserved here, 39 bases in frame from base 1. V is pared back by 2 bases and J by 3 bases, with 7 bases lying between the germline termini. Based on the germline V gene, the CDR1 and CDR2 sequences are SGHTA and FQGTGA. Comment on this clone: Its target antigen remains unknown. Base qualities are not recorded, but no much larger clone differs from it by a single base.

Participants in the prospective study were aged roughly 18 to 89 years, lived in some 24 United States geographic areas, and enrolled through a virtual design. Cohort assignment in the prospective study relied on participant-reported clinical history from a screening survey and a study questionnaire. ImmuneRACE Cohort 3 recovered participants were defined by two consecutive negative NP/OP PCR tests, healthcare professional clearance, or symptom resolution. Each participant in the prospective study had whole blood, serum and a nasopharyngeal or oropharyngeal swab collected by mobile phlebotomists. Additional blood draws and questionnaires over an approximately 2-month period could optionally be provided by prospective study participants. Before DNA extraction, prospective study blood samples were shipped either frozen or at room temperature. TCRbeta CDR3 regions were amplified from genomic DNA using the immunoSEQ Assay, a bias-controlled multiplex PCR. In the authors' own workflow: Within the assay, amplification of reference gene primers was used to estimate how many nucleated cells each sample contained. To quantify the absolute abundance of each unique TCRbeta CDR3 rearrangement, sequence reads were collapsed and filtered. Productive Simpson clonality was computed per sample as the square root of Simpson's diversity index over productive rearrangements. TCRdb re-hosts the immuneACCESS table, in-frame sequences only. Its copies lack some clones; in the studies checked, an unresolved V gene accounts for under half of them, and the cause for the rest is not known. Clonal size and the V and J genes are those of that table, whereas D and trimming came from the DNA. In this sample the table shows about 280,000 clones, around nine tenths of which occur a single time. The ten biggest clones cover approximately 2% of the sample.

The receptor's source is an older woman who had recovered from COVID-19. The rearrangement joined TRBV7-3 to TRBJ2-5; no D gene is confidently identified. The material sequenced was PBMCs or T cells enriched from blood (not recorded which). The CDR3 reads as follows: CASSLRPEETQYF. The base sequence is TGTGCCAGCAGCTTACGCCCAGAAGAGACCCAGTACTTC.